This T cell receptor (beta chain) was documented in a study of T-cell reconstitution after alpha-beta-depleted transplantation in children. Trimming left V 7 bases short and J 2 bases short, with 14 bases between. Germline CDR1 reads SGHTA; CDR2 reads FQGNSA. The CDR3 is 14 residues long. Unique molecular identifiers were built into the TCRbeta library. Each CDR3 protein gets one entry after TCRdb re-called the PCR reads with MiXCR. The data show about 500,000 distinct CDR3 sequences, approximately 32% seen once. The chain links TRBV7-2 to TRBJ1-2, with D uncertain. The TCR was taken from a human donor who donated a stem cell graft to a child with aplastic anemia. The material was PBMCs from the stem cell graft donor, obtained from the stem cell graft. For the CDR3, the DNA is TGTGCCAGCACCTCCCGGTGGACCAACTATGGCTACACCTTC. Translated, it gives CASTSRWTNYGYTF.